This T cell receptor beta chain originates from a study of T cell repertoires in cytomegalovirus infection. About the study: Shared public TCR beta signatures pointed to both CMV infection and a matching HLA type.

TCRdb redid the calling of the reads with MiXCR, one entry per CDR3 protein. The sample records approximately 550,000 distinct CDR3 sequences, approximately 15% being singletons. As to this clonotype: Its antigen is unidentified.

Study conclusions and caveats: Dominating the ex vivo response were TCR beta clonotypes that were CMV-specific and HLA-C-restricted. Carriers of CMV and the relevant HLA type were discriminated by public TCR beta frequency.

The length of the CDR3 is 12 residues. Germline V gene data show CDR1 as MNHNY and CDR2 as SVGAGI (reference sequence). V lost 2 bases and J lost 10, with 9 bases in between. Sequencing was carried out using CD8+ T cells from PBMCs. The chain is built from TRBV6-6 and TRBJ2-1; tentatively, D is TRBD2 (5 bases). This sequence was found in a human donor in good health (CMV status not recorded). Some clones in this sample may be carry-over from other donors' samples. The CDR3 protein is CASSYPTREQFF. As DNA, the CDR3 is TGTGCCAGCAGTTACCCCACTAGGGAGCAGTTCTTC.